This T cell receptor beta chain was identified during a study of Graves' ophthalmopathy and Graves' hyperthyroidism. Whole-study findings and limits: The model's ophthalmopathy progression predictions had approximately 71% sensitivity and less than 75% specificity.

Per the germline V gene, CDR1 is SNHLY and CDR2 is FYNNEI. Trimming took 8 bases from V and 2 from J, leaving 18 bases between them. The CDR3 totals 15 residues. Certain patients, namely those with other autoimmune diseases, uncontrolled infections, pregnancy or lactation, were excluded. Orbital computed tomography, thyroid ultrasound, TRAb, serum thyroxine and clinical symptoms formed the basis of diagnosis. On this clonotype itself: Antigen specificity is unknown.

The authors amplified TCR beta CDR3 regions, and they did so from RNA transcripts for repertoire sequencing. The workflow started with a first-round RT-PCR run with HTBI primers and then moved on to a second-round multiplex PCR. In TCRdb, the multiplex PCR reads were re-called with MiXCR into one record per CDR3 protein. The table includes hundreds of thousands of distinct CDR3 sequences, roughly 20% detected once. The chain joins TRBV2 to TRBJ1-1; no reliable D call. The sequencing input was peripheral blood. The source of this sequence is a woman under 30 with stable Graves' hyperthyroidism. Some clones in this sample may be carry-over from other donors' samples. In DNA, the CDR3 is TGTGCCAGCCGACGGAACGAGGGCGTTAACACTGAAGCTTTCTTT. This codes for CASRRNEGVNTEAFF.